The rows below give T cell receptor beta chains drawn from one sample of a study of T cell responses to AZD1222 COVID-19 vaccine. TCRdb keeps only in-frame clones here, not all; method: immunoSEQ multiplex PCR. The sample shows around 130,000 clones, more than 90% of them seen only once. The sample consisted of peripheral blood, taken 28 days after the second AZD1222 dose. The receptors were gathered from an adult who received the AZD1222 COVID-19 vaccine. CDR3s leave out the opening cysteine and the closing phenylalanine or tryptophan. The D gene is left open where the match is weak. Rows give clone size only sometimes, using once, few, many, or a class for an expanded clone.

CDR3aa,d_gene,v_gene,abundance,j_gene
ASSLVGPEGYT,NA,TRBV7-2,NA,TRBJ1-2
ASSLVSPEAF,NA,TRBV11-2,NA,TRBJ1-1
ASSYGPSRHEQY,NA,TRBV6-5,NA,TRBJ2-7
ASSLSGGRHNQPQH,NA,TRBV7-8,NA,TRBJ1-5
ASSRAPIGSGNTIY,NA,TRBV7-2,NA,TRBJ1-3
ASSLSRAGGYNEQF,TRBD2,TRBV27,NA,TRBJ2-1
ASNSGNSPLH,NA,TRBV28,NA,TRBJ1-6
ASSLRANTGELF,NA,TRBV7-2,NA,TRBJ2-2
ASSRPGNTEAF,NA,TRBV7-2,once,TRBJ1-1
ASSSRTGGMGTGELF,TRBD1,TRBV7-2,NA,TRBJ2-2
ASSDRPLSEQY,NA,TRBV6-1,NA,TRBJ2-7
ASSSPTSGSGGEQF,TRBD2,TRBV27,NA,TRBJ2-1
ASSLKAGLMNTEAF,NA,TRBV27,few,TRBJ1-1
ATSRDVQDRNTIY,NA,TRBV15,NA,TRBJ1-3
ASSQDRGGHGYT,TRBD1,TRBV4-2,NA,TRBJ1-2
ASSLERIPARNSGNTIY,NA,TRBV7-9,NA,TRBJ1-3
ASRPWGSGGSYEQY,TRBD2,TRBV5-1,once,TRBJ2-7
SVGLSALRSYEQY,NA,TRBV29-1,NA,TRBJ2-7
ASSQDRGEWNEQF,NA,TRBV4-3,NA,TRBJ2-1
ASSQSGTGGGYT,TRBD1,TRBV3-1/TRBV3-2,NA,TRBJ1-2
AWNKGTSYNEQF,NA,TRBV30,NA,TRBJ2-1
ASTLGSEQY,NA,TRBV28,NA,TRBJ2-7
ASSPQGAYSPLH,TRBD1,TRBV27,NA,TRBJ1-6
AWAVLGELF,NA,TRBV30,NA,TRBJ2-2
ASSYSQGDNSPLH,NA,TRBV6-6,NA,TRBJ1-6
ASSYSGQGTYEQY,TRBD1,TRBV6-5,NA,TRBJ2-7
AWMGDRGLQETQY,TRBD1,TRBV30,NA,TRBJ2-5
AISDRRQGETDTQY,TRBD1,TRBV10-3,NA,TRBJ2-3
ASSETGRSYGYT,TRBD1,TRBV13,NA,TRBJ1-2
ATSRNQGNTEAF,NA,TRBV15,NA,TRBJ1-1
ASSNRGTEAF,TRBD1,TRBV6-6,once,TRBJ1-1
ASSPTSGGSEF,TRBD2,TRBV12-3/TRBV12-4,NA,TRBJ2-1
ASRQGGQPQH,NA,TRBV7-2,NA,TRBJ1-5
ASRRRDGYNQPQH,NA,TRBV6-5,NA,TRBJ1-5
ASSQDRRGETQY,NA,TRBV4-2,NA,TRBJ2-5
ASSVHRAEVDAF,NA,TRBV28,few,TRBJ1-1
ATRTEYTEAF,NA,TRBV19,NA,TRBJ1-1
ASKRDSQETQY,NA,TRBV19,NA,TRBJ2-5
ASISGTGGTGELF,TRBD1,TRBV5-5,few,TRBJ2-2
ASSSSVGSTEAF,NA,TRBV5-1,NA,TRBJ1-1
ASSLLAGGPGETQY,TRBD2,TRBV7-6,NA,TRBJ2-5
ASSLEETGVGGELF,NA,TRBV27,once,TRBJ2-2
ASSTQGDSYNEQF,NA,TRBV19,NA,TRBJ2-1
ATPETGKNTEAF,TRBD1,TRBV10-1,once,TRBJ1-1
ASSSLRVTDYGYT,NA,TRBV7-9,NA,TRBJ1-2
ASSSPSIRGPHTDTQY,NA,TRBV5-1,NA,TRBJ2-3
ASSLGGAGQPQH,NA,TRBV28,NA,TRBJ1-5
ASSWGEGNEKLF,NA,TRBV27,once,TRBJ1-4
ASSLVVGGNTEAF,NA,TRBV7-8,few,TRBJ1-1
ASAGDGDNSPLH,NA,TRBV2,NA,TRBJ1-6